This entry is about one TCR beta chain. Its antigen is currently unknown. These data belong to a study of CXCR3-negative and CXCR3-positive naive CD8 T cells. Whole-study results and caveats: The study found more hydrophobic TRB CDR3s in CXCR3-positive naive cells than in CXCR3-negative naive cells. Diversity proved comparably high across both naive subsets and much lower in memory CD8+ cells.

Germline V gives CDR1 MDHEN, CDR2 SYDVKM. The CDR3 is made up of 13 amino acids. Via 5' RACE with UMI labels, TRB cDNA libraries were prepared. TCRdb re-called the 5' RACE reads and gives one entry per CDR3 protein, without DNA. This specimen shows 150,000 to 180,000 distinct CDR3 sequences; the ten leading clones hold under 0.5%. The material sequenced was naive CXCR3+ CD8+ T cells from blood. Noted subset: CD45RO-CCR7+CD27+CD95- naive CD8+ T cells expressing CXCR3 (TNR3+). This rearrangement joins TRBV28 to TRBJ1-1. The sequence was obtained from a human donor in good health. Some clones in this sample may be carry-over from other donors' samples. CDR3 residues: CASSFTANTEAFF.